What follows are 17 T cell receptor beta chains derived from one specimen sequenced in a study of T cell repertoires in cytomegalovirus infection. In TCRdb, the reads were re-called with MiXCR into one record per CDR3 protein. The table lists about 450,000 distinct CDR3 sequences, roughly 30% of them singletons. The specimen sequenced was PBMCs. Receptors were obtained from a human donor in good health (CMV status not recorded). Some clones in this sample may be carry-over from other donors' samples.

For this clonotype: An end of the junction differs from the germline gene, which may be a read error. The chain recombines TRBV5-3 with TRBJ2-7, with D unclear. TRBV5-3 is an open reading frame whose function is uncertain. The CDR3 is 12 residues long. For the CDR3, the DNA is TGTGCCAGCAGCTTGGCCATGGGAGAGCAGTACTTC. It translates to CASSLAMGEQYF.

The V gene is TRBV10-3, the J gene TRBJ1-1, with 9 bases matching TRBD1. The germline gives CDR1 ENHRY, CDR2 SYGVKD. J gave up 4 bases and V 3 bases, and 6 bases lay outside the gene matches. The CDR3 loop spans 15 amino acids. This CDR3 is CAISDHRGRTTEAFF. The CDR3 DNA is TGTGCCATCAGTGATCACAGGGGGCGGACCACTGAAGCTTTCTTT.

CDR3 DNA: TGTGCCAGCGTCTGGACTAGCGGGGGTAACAATGAGCAGTTCTTC. It encodes CASVWTSGGNNEQFF. The chain has TRBV6-2 or TRBV6-3 and TRBJ2-1; 13 nucleotides match TRBD2. The germline V gene encodes CDR1 MNHEY and CDR2 SVGEGT. The CDR3 covers 15 residues. V trimming: 8 bases; J trimming: 5 bases; junction bases outside the gene matches: 6.

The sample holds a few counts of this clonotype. CDR3: CSAITGGEQYF. For the CDR3, the DNA is TGCAGTGCTATTACAGGGGGCGAGCAGTACTTC. The J gene is TRBJ2-7, the V gene TRBV20-1; 8 bases agree with TRBD1. Germline assignment: CDR1 DFQATT and CDR2 SNEGSKA (reference sequence). The V gene end was trimmed by 4 bases and the J gene end by 6 bases; junction bases not matched to a gene: 2. The CDR3 sequence is 11 residues long.

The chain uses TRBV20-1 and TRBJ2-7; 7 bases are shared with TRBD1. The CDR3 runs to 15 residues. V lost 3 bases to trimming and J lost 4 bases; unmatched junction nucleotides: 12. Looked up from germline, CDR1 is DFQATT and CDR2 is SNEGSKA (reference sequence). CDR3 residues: CSASVKRTGQYEQYF. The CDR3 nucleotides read TGCAGTGCTAGCGTGAAAAGGACAGGACAATACGAGCAGTACTTC.

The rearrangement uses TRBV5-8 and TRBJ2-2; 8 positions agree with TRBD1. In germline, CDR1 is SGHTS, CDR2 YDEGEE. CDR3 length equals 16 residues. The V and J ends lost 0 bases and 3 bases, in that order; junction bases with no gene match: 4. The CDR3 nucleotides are TGTGCCAGCAGCTTGGGGACAGGGATTTACACCGGGGAGCTGTTTTTT. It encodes CASSLGTGIYTGELFF. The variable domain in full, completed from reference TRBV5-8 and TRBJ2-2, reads EAGVTQSPTHLIKTRGQQATLRCSPISGHTSVYWYQQALGLGLQFLLWYDEGEERNRGNFPPRFSGRQFPNYSSELNVNALELEDSALYLCASSLGTGIYTGELFFGEGSRLTVL.

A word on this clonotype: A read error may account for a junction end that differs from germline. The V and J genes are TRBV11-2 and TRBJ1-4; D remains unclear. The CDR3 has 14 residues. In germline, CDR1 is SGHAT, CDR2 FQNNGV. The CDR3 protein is CASSSASGELKLFF. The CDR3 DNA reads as TGTGCCAGCAGCTCAGCTAGCGGGGAGTTGAAACTTTTTTTT.

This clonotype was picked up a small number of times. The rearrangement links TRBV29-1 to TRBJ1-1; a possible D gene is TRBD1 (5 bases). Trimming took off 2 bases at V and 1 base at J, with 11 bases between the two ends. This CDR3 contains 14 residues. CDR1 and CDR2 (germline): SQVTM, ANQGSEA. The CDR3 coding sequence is TGCAGCGTTGAAAGGGGTGCGGGGAACACTGAAGCTTTCTTT. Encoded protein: CSVERGAGNTEAFF. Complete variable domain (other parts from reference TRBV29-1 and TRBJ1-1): SAVISQKPSRDICQRGTSLTIQCQVDSQVTMMFWYRQQPGQSLTLIATANQGSEATYESGFVIDKFPISRPNLTFSTLTVSNMSPEDSSIYLCSVERGAGNTEAFFGQGTRLTVV.

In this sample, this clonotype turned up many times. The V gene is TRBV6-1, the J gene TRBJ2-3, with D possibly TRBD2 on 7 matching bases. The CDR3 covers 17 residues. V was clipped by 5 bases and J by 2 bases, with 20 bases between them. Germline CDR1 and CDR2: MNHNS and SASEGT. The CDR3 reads CASSYDGGATHTDTQYF. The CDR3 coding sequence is TGTGCCAGCAGTTATGATGGGGGGGCGACCCACACAGATACGCAGTATTTT.

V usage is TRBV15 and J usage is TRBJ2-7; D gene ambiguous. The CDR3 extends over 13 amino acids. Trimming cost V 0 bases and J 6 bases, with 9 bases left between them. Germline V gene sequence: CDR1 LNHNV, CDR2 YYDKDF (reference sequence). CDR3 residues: CATSREGDGEQYF. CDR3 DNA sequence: TGTGCCACCAGCAGAGAGGGCGACGGCGAGCAGTACTTC.

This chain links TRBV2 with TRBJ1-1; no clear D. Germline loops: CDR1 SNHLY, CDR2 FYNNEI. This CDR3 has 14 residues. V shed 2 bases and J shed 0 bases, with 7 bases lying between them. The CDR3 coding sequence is TGTGCCAGCAGTGAACAGGTCATGAACACTGAAGCTTTCTTT. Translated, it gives CASSEQVMNTEAFF.

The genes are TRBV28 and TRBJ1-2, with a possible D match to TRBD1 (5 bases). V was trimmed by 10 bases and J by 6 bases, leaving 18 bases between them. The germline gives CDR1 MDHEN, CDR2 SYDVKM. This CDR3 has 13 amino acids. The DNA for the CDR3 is TGTGCCACCGCATCCGGGACGGAAGATGGCTACACCTTC. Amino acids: CATASGTEDGYTF.

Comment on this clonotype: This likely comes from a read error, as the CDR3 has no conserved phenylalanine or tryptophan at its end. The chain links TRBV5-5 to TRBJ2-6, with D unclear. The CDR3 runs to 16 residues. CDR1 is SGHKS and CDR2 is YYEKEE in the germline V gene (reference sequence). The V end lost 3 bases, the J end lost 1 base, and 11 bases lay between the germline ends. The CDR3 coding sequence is TGTGCCAGCAGCTCTTTTATCAAGTCTGGGGCCAACGTCCTGACTTTA. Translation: CASSSFIKSGANVLTL.

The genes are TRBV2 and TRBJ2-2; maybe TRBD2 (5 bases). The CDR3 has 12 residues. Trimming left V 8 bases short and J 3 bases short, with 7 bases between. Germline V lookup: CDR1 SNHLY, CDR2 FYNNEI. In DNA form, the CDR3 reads TGTGCCAGCGGAGGCGACACCGGGGAGCTGTTTTTT. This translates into CASGGDTGELFF.

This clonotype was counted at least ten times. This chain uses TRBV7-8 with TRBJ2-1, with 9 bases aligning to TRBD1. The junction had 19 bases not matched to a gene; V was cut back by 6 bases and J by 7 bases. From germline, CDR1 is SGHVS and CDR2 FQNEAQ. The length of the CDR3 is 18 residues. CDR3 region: CASRYHRDREGGRNEQFF. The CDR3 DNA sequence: TGTGCCAGCAGATACCACCGGGACAGGGAGGGTGGTAGGAATGAGCAGTTCTTC.

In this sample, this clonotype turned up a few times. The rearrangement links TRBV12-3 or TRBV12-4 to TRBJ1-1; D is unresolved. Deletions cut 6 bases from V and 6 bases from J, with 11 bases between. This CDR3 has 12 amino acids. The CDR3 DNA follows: TGTGCCAGCAGCGCGACACGACCTGAAGCTTTCTTT. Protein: CASSATRPEAFF.

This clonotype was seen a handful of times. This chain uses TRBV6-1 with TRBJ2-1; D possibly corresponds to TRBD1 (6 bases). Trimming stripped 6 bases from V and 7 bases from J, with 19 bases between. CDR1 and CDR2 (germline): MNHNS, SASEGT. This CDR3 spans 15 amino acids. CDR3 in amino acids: CASSSGTLTSNEQFF. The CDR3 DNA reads TGTGCCAGCAGCTCCGGGACACTCACGAGTAATGAGCAGTTCTTC.